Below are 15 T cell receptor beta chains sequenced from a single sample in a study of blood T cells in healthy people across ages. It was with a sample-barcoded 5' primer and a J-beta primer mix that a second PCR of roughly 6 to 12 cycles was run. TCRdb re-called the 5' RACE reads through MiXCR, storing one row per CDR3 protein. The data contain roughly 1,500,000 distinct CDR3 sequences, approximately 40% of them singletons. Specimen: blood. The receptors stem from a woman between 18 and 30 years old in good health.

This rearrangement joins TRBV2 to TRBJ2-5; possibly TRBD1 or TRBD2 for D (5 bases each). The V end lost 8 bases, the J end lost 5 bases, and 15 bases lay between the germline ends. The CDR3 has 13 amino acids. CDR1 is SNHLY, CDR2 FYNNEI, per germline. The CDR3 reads CASRSGPPETQYF. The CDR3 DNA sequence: TGTGCCAGCCGCTCGGGACCTCCGGAGACCCAGTACTTC.

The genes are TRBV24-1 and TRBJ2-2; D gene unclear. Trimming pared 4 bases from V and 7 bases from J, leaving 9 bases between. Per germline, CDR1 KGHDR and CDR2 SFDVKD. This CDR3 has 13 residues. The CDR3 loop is CATSDRLGGELFF. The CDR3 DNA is TGTGCCACCAGTGACAGATTAGGCGGGGAGCTGTTTTTT.

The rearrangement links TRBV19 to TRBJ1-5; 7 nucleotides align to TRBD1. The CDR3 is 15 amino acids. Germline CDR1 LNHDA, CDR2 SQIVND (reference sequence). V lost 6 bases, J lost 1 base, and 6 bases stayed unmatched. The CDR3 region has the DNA TGTGCCAGTAGACCCACAGGGGCGAGCAATCAGCCCCAGCATTTT. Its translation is CASRPTGASNQPQHF.

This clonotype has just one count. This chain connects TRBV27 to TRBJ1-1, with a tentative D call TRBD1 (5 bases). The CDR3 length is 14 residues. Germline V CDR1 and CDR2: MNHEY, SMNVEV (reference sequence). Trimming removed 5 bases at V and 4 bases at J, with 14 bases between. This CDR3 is CASSVGEGTTEAFF. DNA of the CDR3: TGTGCCAGCAGTGTAGGGGAGGGGACCACTGAAGCTTTCTTT.

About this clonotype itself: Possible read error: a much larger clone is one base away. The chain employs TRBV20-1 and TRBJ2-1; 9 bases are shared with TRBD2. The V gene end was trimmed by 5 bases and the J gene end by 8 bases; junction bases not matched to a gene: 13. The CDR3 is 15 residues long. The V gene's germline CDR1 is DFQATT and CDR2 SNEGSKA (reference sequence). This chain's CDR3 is CSAGTGTSGLDEQFF. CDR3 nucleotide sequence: TGCAGTGCTGGCACCGGTACTAGCGGGCTAGATGAGCAGTTCTTC.

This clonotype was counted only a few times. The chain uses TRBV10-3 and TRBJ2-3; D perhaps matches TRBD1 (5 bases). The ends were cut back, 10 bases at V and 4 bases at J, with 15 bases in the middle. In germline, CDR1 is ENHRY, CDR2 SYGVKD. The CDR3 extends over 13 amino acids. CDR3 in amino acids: CATRAGNSDTQYF. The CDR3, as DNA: TGTGCCACCAGAGCAGGGAACTCAGATACGCAGTATTTT.

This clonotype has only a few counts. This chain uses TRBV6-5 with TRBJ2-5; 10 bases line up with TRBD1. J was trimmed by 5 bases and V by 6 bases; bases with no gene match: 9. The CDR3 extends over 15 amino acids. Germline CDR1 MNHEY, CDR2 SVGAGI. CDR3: CASSQAGTGVETQYF. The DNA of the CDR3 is TGTGCCAGCAGCCAAGCCGGGACAGGGGTTGAGACCCAGTACTTC.

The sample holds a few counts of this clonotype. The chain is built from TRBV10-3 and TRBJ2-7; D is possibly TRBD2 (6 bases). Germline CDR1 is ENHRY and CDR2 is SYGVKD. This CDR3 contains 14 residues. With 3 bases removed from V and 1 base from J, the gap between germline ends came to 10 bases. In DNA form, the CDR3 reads TGTGCCATCAGTGATCGGGAGATATCCTACGAGCAGTACTTC. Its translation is CAISDREISYEQYF.

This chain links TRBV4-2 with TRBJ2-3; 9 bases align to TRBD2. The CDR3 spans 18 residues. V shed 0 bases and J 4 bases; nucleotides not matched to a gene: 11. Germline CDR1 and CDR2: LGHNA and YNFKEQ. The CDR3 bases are TGTGCCAGCAGCCAAGATCTAAAGCGGGGGGTGATCCCAGATACGCAGTATTTT. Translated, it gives CASSQDLKRGVIPDTQYF.

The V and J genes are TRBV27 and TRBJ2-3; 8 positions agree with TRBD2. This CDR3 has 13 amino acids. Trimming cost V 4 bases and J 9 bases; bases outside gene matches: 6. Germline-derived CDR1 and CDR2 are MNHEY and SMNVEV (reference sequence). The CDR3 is CASSWGRGGTQYF. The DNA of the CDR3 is TGTGCCAGCAGTTGGGGTCGGGGGGGGACGCAGTATTTT.

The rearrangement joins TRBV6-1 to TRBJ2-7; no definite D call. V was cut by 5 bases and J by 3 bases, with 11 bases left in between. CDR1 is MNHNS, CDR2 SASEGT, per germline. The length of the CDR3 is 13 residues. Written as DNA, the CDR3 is TGTGCCAGCAGTCCCCGGACGTACTACGAGCAGTACTTC. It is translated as CASSPRTYYEQYF.

Written as DNA, the CDR3 is TGTGCCAGCAGCCAATCACAGTTGAACTATGGCTACACCTTC. Translated, it gives CASSQSQLNYGYTF. The rearrangement uses TRBV3-1 and TRBJ1-2; D unclear. The germline CDR1 and CDR2 sequences are LGHDT and YNNKEL (reference sequence). This CDR3 has 14 amino acids. V was trimmed by 2 bases and J by 2 bases, leaving 9 bases between them.

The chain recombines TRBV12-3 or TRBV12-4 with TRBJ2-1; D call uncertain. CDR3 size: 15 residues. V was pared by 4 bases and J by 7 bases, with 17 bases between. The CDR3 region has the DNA TGTGCCAGCAGTTATATACAGACCTCGGCGAATGAGCAGTTCTTC. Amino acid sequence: CASSYIQTSANEQFF.

This CDR3 reads CSVEDWSGTGAGYTF. CDR3 nucleotide sequence: TGCAGCGTTGAAGATTGGTCTGGGACAGGGGCTGGCTACACCTTC. This chain joins TRBV29-1 and TRBJ1-2; 10 nucleotides agree with TRBD1. Germline V gene sequence: CDR1 SQVTM, CDR2 ANQGSEA. The CDR3 length is 15 residues. Unmatched junction bases numbered 8, after V lost 0 bases and J lost 7 bases.

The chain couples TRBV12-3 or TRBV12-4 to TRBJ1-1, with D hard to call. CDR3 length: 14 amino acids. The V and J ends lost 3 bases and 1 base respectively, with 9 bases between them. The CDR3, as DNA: TGTGCCAGCAGTTTTACAACGGAGAACACTGAAGCTTTCTTT. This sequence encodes CASSFTTENTEAFF.